Below are 10 T cell receptor beta chains sequenced from a single sample in a study of blood T cell repertoires in COVID-19. TCRdb keeps only in-frame clones here, not all; method: immunoSEQ multiplex PCR. The table includes roughly 190,000 clones, 75% to 90% detected once. Source material: peripheral blood. The receptors stem from a woman in her sixties or seventies with acute or convalescent COVID-19.

This clone appeared a few times. The V call is TRBV19, the J call TRBJ2-3; 13 bases map to TRBD2. The germline V gene has CDR1 LNHDA and CDR2 SQIVND (reference sequence). The CDR3 length is 16 residues. Trimming took 5 bases from V and 3 from J; bases not matched to a gene: 5. The CDR3 nucleotides read TGTGCCAGTAGTTTCGGACTAGCGGGAGCTACAGATACGCAGTATTTT. This encodes CASSFGLAGATDTQYF. Filled out from reference TRBV19 and TRBJ2-3, the complete variable domain reads DGGITQSPKYLFRKEGQNVTLSCEQNLNHDAMYWYRQDPGQGLRLIYYSQIVNDFQKGDIAEGYSVSREKKESFPLTVTSAQKNPTAFYLCASSFGLAGATDTQYFGPGTRLTVL.

The DNA for the CDR3 is TGTGCCAGCAGCGTAGATCTAGCAATCAACATTCAGTACTTC. Its protein product is CASSVDLAINIQYF. The genes are TRBV9 and TRBJ2-4, with D possibly matching TRBD2 (5 bases). V lost 0 bases and J lost 7, with 11 bases in between. This CDR3 has 14 amino acids. In germline, CDR1 is SGDLS, CDR2 YYNGEE.

The CDR3 region has the DNA TGCAGCGTCGCGCGGGGAAACACCCAAGAGACCCAGTACTTC. This gives the protein CSVARGNTQETQYF. This sequence joins TRBV29-1 and TRBJ2-5; TRBD2 might be the D (6 bases). The germline gives CDR1 SQVTM, CDR2 ANQGSEA. Trimming took off 6 bases at V and 1 base at J, with 15 bases between the two ends. The CDR3 spans 14 residues.

The sample holds one count of this clone. The genes are TRBV6-5 and TRBJ1-2, with 8 bases identical to TRBD1. CDR3 length: 14 residues. V dropped 7 bases and J dropped 3; count of bases not matched to a gene: 7. CDR1 and CDR2 from the germline V gene are MNHEY and SVGAGI. CDR3 nucleotide sequence: TGTGCCAGCATGCCAGGGGGCTTCGACTATGGCTACACCTTC. This encodes CASMPGGFDYGYTF.

The chain combines TRBV7-2 with TRBJ2-3, with 7 bases matching TRBD2. The CDR3 spans 14 residues. The trim removed 0 bases at V and 8 bases at J, leaving 5 bases unmatched. CDR1 and CDR2 from the germline V gene are SGHTA and FQGNSA. The CDR3 DNA reads as TGTGCCAGCAGCTTAGCCCAAGGGAGGGGTACGCAGTATTTT. Encoded protein: CASSLAQGRGTQYF.

The rearrangement links TRBV13 to TRBJ1-3; 9 nucleotides match TRBD1. In germline, CDR1 is PRHDT, CDR2 FYEKMQ (reference sequence). The CDR3 has 15 residues. With V trimmed by 5 bases and J by 3 bases, 5 bases remained unmatched. The CDR3 nucleotides are TGTGCCAGCAGCCTTCGGGACAGGGATGGAAACACCATATATTTT. It yields the protein CASSLRDRDGNTIYF.

The chain has TRBV6-5 and TRBJ1-2; D perhaps matches TRBD1 (6 bases). Trimming stripped 0 bases from V and 8 bases from J, with 13 bases between. Germline CDR1 MNHEY, CDR2 SVGAGI. CDR3 length: 14 residues. The CDR3 here is CASSYSGGAGGYTF. The CDR3 DNA sequence: TGTGCCAGCAGTTACTCTGGGGGGGCAGGGGGCTACACCTTC.

The chain carries TRBV4-1 and TRBJ1-2; tentatively, D is TRBD1 (5 bases). CDR1 and CDR2 from the germline V gene are MGHRA and YSYEKL. Trimming cost V 3 bases and J 4 bases, with 9 bases left between them. The CDR3 consists of 13 residues. CDR3 DNA sequence: TGCGCCAGCAGCCAGGGGCCTATCTATGGCTACACCTTC. It specifies CASSQGPIYGYTF.

This sequence joins TRBV2 and TRBJ1-5, with 9 nucleotides matching TRBD1. V shed 6 bases and J 9 bases; nucleotides not matched to a gene: 9. The CDR3 extends over 14 amino acids. Germline V gives CDR1 SNHLY, CDR2 FYNNEI. CDR3 nucleotide sequence: TGTGCCAGCAGGCCAGACAGGGGGATGGTGCCCCAGCATTTT. Protein product: CASRPDRGMVPQHF.

The chain couples TRBV24-1 to TRBJ2-2, with D unresolved. Germline-derived CDR1 and CDR2 are KGHDR and SFDVKD. The CDR3 extends over 14 amino acids. V was pared by 5 bases and J by 1 base, with 7 bases between. The CDR3 DNA reads as TGTGCCACCAGTGCTGACAAGAACACCGGGGAGCTGTTTTTT. This translates into CATSADKNTGELFF.